This is a list of T cell receptor beta chains from one sample in a study of OX40 agonist ivuxolimab in advanced cancers. Measured with immunoSEQ multiplex PCR; TCRdb has only the in-frame clones, and not every one. The data contain 95,000 to 120,000 clones, less than 95% of them singletons. The sample was CD4+ or CD8+ T cells sorted from blood, taken in a trial of the OX40 agonist ivuxolimab. The receptor source for this set is an adult with an advanced solid tumor such as melanoma, head and neck, liver or kidney cancer. The CDR3 runs from the conserved cysteine through the conserved F or W. D genes are given only for firm matches. Clone size appears in some rows only: once, few, many, or a class for an expanded clone.

size,V,D,J,DNA,CDR3
.,TRBV27,TRBD2,TRBJ2-7,TGTGCCAGCAGAAGACTAGCGGGGGCGGGATACGAGCAGTACTTC,CASRRLAGAGYEQYF
.,TRBV5-6,TRBD1,TRBJ2-7,TGTGCCAGCAGCACCCCGACAGGGGGCAACGAGCAGTACTTC,CASSTPTGGNEQYF
.,TRBV6-1,.,TRBJ1-3,TGTGCCAGCCGACAGAGCTCTGGAAACACCATATATTTT,CASRQSSGNTIYF
.,TRBV4-1,.,TRBJ2-3,TGCGCCAGCAGCCCGCGGGCCCTGACCACAGATACGCAGTATTTT,CASSPRALTTDTQYF
.,TRBV9,.,TRBJ1-1,TGTGCCAGCAGCCCTCACGGGAGGACTGAAGCTTTCTTT,CASSPHGRTEAFF
few,TRBV6-1,.,TRBJ2-3,TGTGCCAGCAGTGAATCAAGGGAAAGCACAGATACGCAGTATTTT,CASSESRESTDTQYF
.,TRBV7-7,TRBD2,TRBJ2-3,TGTGCTAGCAGCTTAGGGACTAGCAGACGCACAGATACGCAGTATTTT,CASSLGTSRRTDTQYF
once,TRBV6-6,.,TRBJ2-5,TGTGCCAGCAGTTATACGTCGGAAACCCAGTACTTC,CASSYTSETQYF
.,TRBV6-4,.,TRBJ2-4,TGTGCCAGCAGTGGGCTAAACATTCAGTACTTC,CASSGLNIQYF
.,TRBV18,.,TRBJ2-2,TGTGCCAGCTCACCAGAAGCCGCTCCCGGGGAGCTGTTTTTT,CASSPEAAPGELFF
.,TRBV4-1,.,TRBJ1-2,TGCGCCAGCAGCCAAGGGGTGACGTATGGCTACACCTTC,CASSQGVTYGYTF
.,TRBV9,.,TRBJ1-1,TGTGCCAGCAGCGTAGGAGAGTTTTGGGGCGCGAACACTGAAGCTTTCTTT,CASSVGEFWGANTEAFF
.,TRBV5-4,TRBD2,TRBJ2-3,TGTGCCAGCAGCCAGGAGGCTAGCGGGGGGGTCCGGAATACGCAGTATTTT,CASSQEASGGVRNTQYF
.,TRBV21-1,.,TRBJ2-7,TGTGCCAGCAGCGGAAGAGAGTGGCGGGAGGGCTCCTACGAGCAGTACTTC,CASSGREWREGSYEQYF
.,TRBV7-8,.,TRBJ2-5,TGTGCCAGCAGCTTAAGAGGGGGGGCCGTTGAGACCCAGTACTTC,CASSLRGGAVETQYF
once,TRBV6-1,.,TRBJ2-7,TGTGCCAGCAGTCGAGAGGACTACGAGCAGTACTTC,CASSREDYEQYF
.,TRBV5-4,.,TRBJ1-4,TGTGCCAGCAGCCGGTTGGGCGGCGGGGCAACTAATGAAAAACTGTTTTTT,CASSRLGGGATNEKLFF
.,TRBV6-5,.,TRBJ1-1,TGTGCCAGCAGTTTGGACGAGAACACTGAAGCTTTCTTT,CASSLDENTEAFF
.,TRBV15,.,TRBJ1-4,TGTGCCACCAGCAGGGACGGACCCTTAAATGAAAAACTGTTTTTT,CATSRDGPLNEKLFF
.,TRBV11-3,.,TRBJ2-5,TGTGCCAGCAGCTTAGGGGGACTGGAAGAGACCCAGTACTTC,CASSLGGLEETQYF
.,TRBV6-4,.,TRBJ1-6,TGTGCCAGCAGTGAGCAGGGCGGCGACTATAATTCACCCCTCCACTTT,CASSEQGGDYNSPLHF
.,TRBV19,.,TRBJ2-7,TGTGCCAGTACCGGTCGGGGAGGCACGGGTTCCTACGAGCAGTACTTC,CASTGRGGTGSYEQYF
.,TRBV7-3,TRBD1,TRBJ2-6,TGTGCCAGCAGCCCCGGGACAGACTTCTCTGGGGCCAACGTCCTGACTTTC,CASSPGTDFSGANVLTF
.,TRBV18,.,TRBJ1-4,TGTGCCAGCTCACCACCGATGCGGGGCAGGGAAAAACTGTTTTTT,CASSPPMRGREKLFF
.,TRBV5-1,.,TRBJ2-2,TGCGCCAGCAGCCCGTTCGCGAACACCGGGGAGCTGTTTTTT,CASSPFANTGELFF
.,TRBV9,TRBD2,TRBJ2-5,TGTGCCAGCAGCTTAGGGTCGGGACTAGCGGCCCAGGAGACCCAGTACTTC,CASSLGSGLAAQETQYF
.,TRBV5-6,.,TRBJ1-4,TGTGCCAGCAGTACGGGGGCAACTAATGAAAAACTGTTTTTT,CASSTGATNEKLFF
.,TRBV5-1,.,TRBJ2-3,TGCGCCAGCAGCGCAGTGTTATCGCGATCAGATACGCAGTATTTT,CASSAVLSRSDTQYF
.,TRBV4-2,.,TRBJ2-1,TGTGCCAGCAGCCAAGAAGTGGGTGTCAGGGCAGATGAGCAGTTCTTC,CASSQEVGVRADEQFF
.,TRBV4-1,TRBD2,TRBJ2-7,TGCGCCAGCAGCCAAGAATATAGCGGGGGGTCCGAGCAGTACTTC,CASSQEYSGGSEQYF
.,TRBV21-1,.,TRBJ2-7,TGTGCCAGCAGCAAAGTAGAGTTGGGGCCCTACGAGCAGTACTTC,CASSKVELGPYEQYF
few,TRBV30,.,TRBJ1-1,TGTGCCTGGCACAGCAACACTGAAGCTTTCTTT,CAWHSNTEAFF
.,TRBV30,.,TRBJ1-1,TGTGCCTGGACGTTCCTAGAGGACAGAATGGCTGAAGCTTTCTTT,CAWTFLEDRMAEAFF
.,TRBV5-6,.,TRBJ2-3,TGTGCCAGCAGCGGGATGAAGGGGGGCCTCCTATTAAATACGCAGTATTTT,CASSGMKGGLLLNTQYF
.,TRBV2,TRBD1,TRBJ1-4,TGTGCCAGCAGCGTCCAGGGGGAGGCTTCGGAAAAACTGTTTTTT,CASSVQGEASEKLFF
.,TRBV7-6,.,TRBJ2-3,TGTGCCAGCAGCTTGAGCGAGGGCCCAGATACGCAGTATTTT,CASSLSEGPDTQYF
.,TRBV7-2,TRBD1,TRBJ1-1,TGTGCCAGCACCGGGGACAGTCTGAACACTGAAGCTTTCTTT,CASTGDSLNTEAFF
.,TRBV30,TRBD2,TRBJ2-3,TGTGCCTGGAGTGTCCGGGGGCTAGCGGGAGGGCCGGATACGCAGTATTTT,CAWSVRGLAGGPDTQYF
.,TRBV6-1,.,TRBJ2-3,TGTGCCAGCAGTGACTCATACAGCACAGATACGCAGTATTTT,CASSDSYSTDTQYF
.,TRBV25-1,.,TRBJ2-3,TGTGCCAGCAGTGGACGGGGGAGCACAGATACGCAGTATTTT,CASSGRGSTDTQYF
.,TRBV5-1,TRBD1,TRBJ2-2,TGCGCCAGCAGCCTACACGACAGGGGCGGGGAGCTGTTTTTT,CASSLHDRGGELFF
.,TRBV11-3,.,TRBJ2-1,TGTGCCAGCAGCTTATCGCCCCACAATGAGCAGTTCTTC,CASSLSPHNEQFF
.,TRBV15,TRBD1,TRBJ1-4,TGTGCCACCAGCAGATTGGGGACAGGGGAGGAAAAACTGTTTTTT,CATSRLGTGEEKLFF
.,TRBV18,.,TRBJ2-7,TGTGCCAGCTCACCACCGAACGGAGAGCAGTACTTC,CASSPPNGEQYF
.,TRBV10-3,TRBD2,TRBJ2-2,TGTGCCATCAGTGAACTAGCGGGAGGAACCGGGGAGCTGTTTTTT,CAISELAGGTGELFF
.,TRBV9,.,TRBJ2-1,TGTGCCAGCAGCGTAGCGGGGACCAGGGGCAATGAGCAGTTCTTC,CASSVAGTRGNEQFF
.,TRBV19,.,TRBJ2-3,TGTGCCAGTAGCCTAAGCGCCGGTAATACAGATACGCAGTATTTT,CASSLSAGNTDTQYF
.,TRBV15,TRBD2,TRBJ2-7,TGTGCCACCAGCAGATCGACTAGCGGGAGGGGCAACGAGCAGTACTTC,CATSRSTSGRGNEQYF
.,TRBV27,.,TRBJ2-6,TGTGCCAGCAGTTTAACGGGGAGCGGGTTCGGCTCTGGGGCCAACGTCCTGACTTTC,CASSLTGSGFGSGANVLTF
.,TRBV6-9,.,TRBJ2-5,TGTGCCAGCAGTTACTTAGAGGCCCAGTACTTC,CASSYLEAQYF
.,TRBV5-1,TRBD2,TRBJ2-3,TGCGCCAGCAGCTTAAGCGGGACCATCACAGATACGCAGTATTTT,CASSLSGTITDTQYF
.,TRBV7-2,.,TRBJ2-5,TGTGCCAGCAGCTTAGGCTTCTCAGAGACCCAGTACTTC,CASSLGFSETQYF
.,TRBV29-1,TRBD2,TRBJ2-7,TGCAGCGTCCGTCGGCGGGGGGAAGACGAGCAGTACTTC,CSVRRRGEDEQYF